This TCR beta chain derives from a study of cytomegalovirus exposure and HLA in healthy donors. About the study: About 83 million unique TCRs from HLA-typed donors made up an early data release. General study points: TCR beta V- and J-gene trimming, according to a later analysis, was linked to a missense DCLRE1C variant.

PCR was performed using 60 Vbeta and 13 Jbeta primers. The table came from immunoSEQ multiplex PCR; TCRdb's copy has only in-frame clones and leaves some out. The table records about 180,000 clones, over 70% of them present only once. Turning to this clone: Its specificity is unknown.

The CDR3 spans 14 residues. Between the trimmed V and J ends, which lost 0 bases and 3 bases, there was a span of 5 bases. This receptor was taken from a woman aged 25 to 39 in good health and CMV-seropositive. Sequencing used PBMCs. The chain employs TRBV23-1 and TRBJ2-2; D gene uncertain. TRBV23-1 is an ORF, and what it does is uncertain. DNA of the CDR3: TGCGCCAGCAGTCAATCGCGCTACACCGGGGAGCTGTTTTTT. Translation: CASSQSRYTGELFF.